This TCR beta chain was recorded in a study of T-cell memory formation after mild COVID-19. V dropped 4 bases and J dropped 6 bases, with 12 bases sitting between them. Germline V gene lookup returns CDR1 MNHEY and CDR2 SVGEGT. The CDR3 is made up of 14 amino acids. Amplification by 5'RACE using constant-segment primers produced TCR alpha and TCR beta cDNA libraries that carried sample barcodes and UMIs. One entry per CDR3 protein, called by TCRdb with MiXCR from the 5' RACE reads. The sample has about 13,000 distinct CDR3 sequences; around 15% are singletons. This clonotype occurred many times. The antigen remains unidentified. Overall study results and limits: Later expanders leaned CD4+, whereas clones that contracted between day 15 and 85 were balanced CD4/CD8. Most CD4+ clones that shrank were in CM and EM, while CD8+ ones turned up in EMRA. Some SARS-CoV-2-responding clones were already detected in memory before infection.

The chain employs TRBV6-2 or TRBV6-3 and TRBJ2-2; D is perhaps TRBD1 (5 bases). Sequencing was carried out using PBMCs or a T cell subset sorted from them (not recorded which). This receptor was identified in a man between 18 and 29 years old who had mild COVID-19 (a few samples of this study predate the infection). Cell type and time point are not known. For the CDR3, the DNA is TGTGCCAGCAGTTGGGGCATCAACCCCGGGGAGCTGTTTTTT. Translation gives CASSWGINPGELFF.